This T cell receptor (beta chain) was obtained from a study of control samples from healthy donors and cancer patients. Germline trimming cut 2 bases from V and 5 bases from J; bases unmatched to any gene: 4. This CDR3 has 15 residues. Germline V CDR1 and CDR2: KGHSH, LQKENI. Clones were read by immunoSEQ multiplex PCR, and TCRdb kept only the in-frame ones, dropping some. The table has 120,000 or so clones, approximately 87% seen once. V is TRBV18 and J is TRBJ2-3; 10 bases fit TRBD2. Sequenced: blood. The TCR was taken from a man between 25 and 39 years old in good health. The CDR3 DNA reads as TGTGCCAGCTCACCAAGACTAGCGGGTAAAGATACGCAGTATTTT. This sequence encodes CASSPRLAGKDTQYF.